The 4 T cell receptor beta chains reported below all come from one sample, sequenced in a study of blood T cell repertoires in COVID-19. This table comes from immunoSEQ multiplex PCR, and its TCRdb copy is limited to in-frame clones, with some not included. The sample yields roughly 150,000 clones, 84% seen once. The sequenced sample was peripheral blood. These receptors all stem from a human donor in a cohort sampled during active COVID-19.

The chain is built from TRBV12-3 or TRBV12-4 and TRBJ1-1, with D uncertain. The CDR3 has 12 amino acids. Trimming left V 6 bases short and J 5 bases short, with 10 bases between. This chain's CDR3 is CASRLGRTEAFF. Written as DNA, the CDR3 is TGTGCCAGCAGGCTGGGGAGGACTGAAGCTTTCTTT.

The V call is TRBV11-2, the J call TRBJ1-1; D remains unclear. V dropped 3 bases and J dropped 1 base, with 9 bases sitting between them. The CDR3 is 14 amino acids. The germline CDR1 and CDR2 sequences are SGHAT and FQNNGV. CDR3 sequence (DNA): TGTGCCAGCAGCTTCTCGAGCGGGAACACTGAAGCTTTCTTT. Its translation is CASSFSSGNTEAFF.

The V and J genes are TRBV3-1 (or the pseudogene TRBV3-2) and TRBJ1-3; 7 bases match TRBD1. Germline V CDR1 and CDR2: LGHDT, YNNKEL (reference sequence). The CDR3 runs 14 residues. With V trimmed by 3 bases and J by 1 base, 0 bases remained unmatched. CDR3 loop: CASSQTGSGNTIYF. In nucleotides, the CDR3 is TGTGCCAGCAGCCAGACAGGGTCTGGAAACACCATATATTTT.

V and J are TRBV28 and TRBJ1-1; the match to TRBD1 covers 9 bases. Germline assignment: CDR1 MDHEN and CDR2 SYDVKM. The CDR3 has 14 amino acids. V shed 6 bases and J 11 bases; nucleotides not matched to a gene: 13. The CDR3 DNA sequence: TGTGCCAGCAGCCCACAGGGGGCAGGTCAAAGTGCTTTCTTT. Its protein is CASSPQGAGQSAFF. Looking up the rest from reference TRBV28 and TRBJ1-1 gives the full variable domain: DVKVTQSSRYLVKRTGEKVFLECVQDMDHENMFWYRQDPGLGLRLIYFSYDVKMKEKGDIPEGYSVSREKKERFSLILESASTNQTSMYLCASSPQGAGQSAFFGQGTRLTVV.